The clone carrying this T cell receptor beta chain appeared a few times. The antigen remains undetermined. The source of the sample is a study of identical twins. General observations from the study: Memory repertoires lacked the insertion deficit that abundant cord blood beta clonotypes showed.

The CDR3 has 14 amino acids. Looked up from germline, CDR1 is SGHRS and CDR2 is YFSETQ. V lost 4 bases to trimming and J lost 3 bases; unmatched junction nucleotides: 4. Template switching, a step in the protocol, added a universal primer site, and cDNA carried unique molecular identifiers. TCRdb passed the 5' RACE reads through MiXCR, listing each CDR3 protein once. The sample shows 350,000 to 600,000 distinct CDR3 sequences, 12% to 15% of them seen only once. Donors were all healthy Caucasians. In addition, the sample was reused for a study of yellow fever vaccine responses in identical twins. As reported in that work: Twins showed a vaccine T cell response that reportedly seemed partly convergent, partly personalized.

The V and J genes are TRBV5-1 and TRBJ2-5; 9 bases fit TRBD1. Sequenced input: CD4+ T cells sorted from blood. The receptor was isolated from a woman aged 18-29 years in good health. CDR3 sequence reads: CASSRRQGEETQYF. The CDR3 DNA reads TGCGCCAGCAGCCGCCGACAGGGGGAAGAGACCCAGTACTTC.